These 25 T cell receptor beta chains came from one sample sequenced in a study of regulatory T cells in long-lasting Graves disease. Both iRepertoire HTBI primers and Arm-PCR of CDR3 regions were used to build the TCR beta libraries. TCRdb ran MiXCR on the multiplex PCR reads and lists one entry per CDR3 protein. The sample holds approximately 360,000 distinct CDR3 sequences, roughly 24% seen once. Sample time point: persistent/refractory GD, antithyroid drugs over 5 years with positive TRAb. Preparation of the TCR library used RNA extracted from PBMCs. Sample: peripheral blood mononuclear cells (PBMCs), taken when the disease was refractory, from a patient treated with antithyroid drugs. Receptor source: a woman aged 40 to 50 with Graves disease.

The gene calls are TRBV2 and TRBJ2-1; TRBD2 is a possible D gene (5 bases). Deletions cut 2 bases from V and 8 bases from J, with 16 bases between. CDR1 and CDR2 from the germline V gene are SNHLY and FYNNEI. The CDR3 has 15 residues. CDR3 sequence (DNA): TGTGCCAGCAGTGAACTAGCTAAAGGGTACGATGAGCAGTTCTTC. Amino acid sequence: CASSELAKGYDEQFF.

This clonotype was detected ten times or more. The chain recombines TRBV29-1 with TRBJ2-5; maybe TRBD1 (6 bases). CDR1 and CDR2 (germline): SQVTM, ANQGSEA. The CDR3 is 13 residues long. Deletions cut 6 bases from V and 1 base from J, with 12 bases between. CDR3 sequence reads: CSVCRGPQETQYF. The CDR3 region has the DNA TGCAGCGTGTGCAGGGGTCCCCAAGAGACCCAGTACTTC.

This clonotype was seen ten or more times. The CDR3 reads CASSKGTFYEQYF. The CDR3 coding sequence is TGTGCCAGCAGTAAAGGGACTTTCTACGAGCAGTACTTC. The chain couples TRBV28 to TRBJ2-7; TRBD2 is a possible D gene (6 bases). The V gene lost 5 bases and the J gene lost 3 bases, with 11 bases spanning the gap. This CDR3 contains 13 residues. Per the germline V gene, CDR1 is MDHEN and CDR2 is SYDVKM.

V and J are TRBV18 and TRBJ1-5; no definite D call. The germline CDR1 and CDR2 sequences are KGHSH and LQKENI. CDR3 length: 14 amino acids. Deletions cut 1 base from V and 5 bases from J, with 9 bases between. The CDR3 loop reads CASSPQDGDQPQHF. The CDR3 DNA sequence: TGTGCCAGCTCACCACAGGACGGCGATCAGCCCCAGCATTTT.

The gene calls are TRBV20-1 and TRBJ2-3; D call uncertain. The germline V gene has CDR1 DFQATT and CDR2 SNEGSKA (reference sequence). The CDR3 contains 11 residues. The V and J ends lost 7 bases and 7 bases respectively, with 12 bases between them. The CDR3 coding sequence is TGCAGTGTTCGCTACCAGAATACGCAGTATTTT. Translating it yields CSVRYQNTQYF.

The gene calls are TRBV4-2 and TRBJ2-7; 9 bases are shared with TRBD2. CDR1 LGHNA and CDR2 YNFKEQ come from the germline V gene. The CDR3 spans 16 residues. V lost 0 bases to trimming and J lost 7 bases; unmatched junction nucleotides: 10. CDR3 residues: CASSQDLAGTIREQYF. DNA of the CDR3: TGTGCCAGCAGCCAAGATCTAGCGGGGACAATTCGGGAGCAGTACTTC.

CDR3 nucleotides: TGCGCCAGCAGCTTGGGCCGGGACAGCATCGTTGTAGAGACCCAGTACTTC. Amino acids: CASSLGRDSIVVETQYF. The J gene is TRBJ2-5, the V gene TRBV5-1; TRBD1 aligns across 7 bases. J gave up 4 bases and V 0 bases, and 12 bases lay outside the gene matches. This CDR3 spans 17 amino acids. Germline assignment: CDR1 SGHRS and CDR2 YFSETQ.

This clonotype was detected only a few times. The chain joins TRBV10-3 to TRBJ1-5; D is perhaps TRBD1 (5 bases). With 11 bases removed from V and 5 bases from J, the gap between germline ends came to 16 bases. The CDR3 loop spans 13 amino acids. The germline V gene encodes CDR1 ENHRY and CDR2 SYGVKD. The CDR3 DNA is TGTGCCGCCAGGCGGGACGGGGATCAGCCCCAGCATTTT. Residues: CAARRDGDQPQHF.

Ten or more counts support this clonotype. This chain links TRBV7-2 with TRBJ2-5; D perhaps matches TRBD1 (5 bases). The V end was cut by 3 bases, the J end by 2 bases, with 7 bases between. The germline V gene has CDR1 SGHTA and CDR2 FQGNSA. The CDR3 has 13 residues. Here the CDR3 reads CASSFKGQETQYF. The CDR3, as DNA: TGTGCCAGCAGCTTTAAGGGGCAAGAGACCCAGTACTTC.

The gene calls are TRBV20-1 and TRBJ2-3, with 9 nucleotides matching TRBD2. V trimming: 6 bases; J trimming: 5 bases; junction bases outside the gene matches: 9. This CDR3 region has 14 residues. CDR1 DFQATT and CDR2 SNEGSKA come from the germline V gene (reference sequence). The CDR3 reads CSAAGLAWIDTQYF. CDR3 DNA: TGCAGTGCGGCGGGACTAGCTTGGATAGATACGCAGTATTTT.

In its sample, this clonotype was seen many times. The chain joins TRBV27 to TRBJ2-2, with a tentative D call TRBD1 (6 bases). V lost 3 bases to trimming and J lost 6 bases, with 14 bases between them. From germline, CDR1 is MNHEY and CDR2 SMNVEV (reference sequence). This CDR3 is built from 15 residues. CDR3 coding DNA: TGTGCCAGCAGTTTCACAGGGATGGTTTCCGGGGAGCTGTTTTTT. It encodes CASSFTGMVSGELFF.

This clonotype was seen repeatedly, ten times or more. This chain joins TRBV5-6 and TRBJ2-7, with a weak D call TRBD2 (5 bases). The germline V and J ends were trimmed by 0 bases and 4 bases, with 14 bases remaining between them. Germline lookup yields CDR1 SGHDT and CDR2 YYEEEE. This CDR3 has 15 residues. CDR3 loop: CASSLVTGYRYEQYF. The CDR3 DNA follows: TGTGCCAGCAGCTTGGTTACGGGGTACCGATACGAGCAGTACTTC.

The chain links TRBV28 to TRBJ2-3; D is unresolved. Germline V lookup: CDR1 MDHEN, CDR2 SYDVKM. The CDR3 extends over 15 amino acids. Trimming removed 1 base at V and 1 base at J, with 9 bases between. The chain's CDR3 is CASSLYRTGTDTQYF. In nucleotides, the CDR3 is TGTGCCAGCAGTTTATATCGGACGGGCACAGATACGCAGTATTTT.

This chain uses TRBV2 with TRBJ2-5, with TRBD1 identical over 12 bases. The CDR3 has 15 amino acids. Germline CDR1 reads SNHLY; CDR2 reads FYNNEI. V lost 6 bases to trimming and J lost 3 bases; unmatched junction nucleotides: 5. CDR3 region: CASRGTGGEKETQYF. In nucleotides, the CDR3 is TGTGCCAGCAGAGGGACAGGGGGCGAAAAAGAGACCCAGTACTTC.

The chain has TRBV20-1 and TRBJ1-5; 10 nucleotides line up with TRBD1. CDR3 length: 16 amino acids. Trimming cost V 8 bases and J 6 bases; bases outside gene matches: 16. From germline, CDR1 is DFQATT and CDR2 SNEGSKA (reference sequence). The DNA of the CDR3 is TGCAGTACTCCAGCCCCGACAGGGGGCATTTTTCAGCCCCAGCATTTT. Its translation: CSTPAPTGGIFQPQHF.

The V call is TRBV6-1, the J call TRBJ1-2, with no clear D. V dropped 2 bases and J dropped 3 bases, with 7 bases sitting between them. The CDR3 totals 13 residues. Germline V gene data show CDR1 as MNHNS and CDR2 as SASEGT. Here the CDR3 DNA reads TGTGCCAGCAGTGAAATCAGATACTATGGCTACACCTTC. Translation: CASSEIRYYGYTF.

Turning to this clonotype: A read error is possible here, since a much larger clone lies one base away. The chain couples TRBV2 to TRBJ2-6; possible D gene TRBD2, 6 bases. CDR3 length equals 18 residues. CDR1 is SNHLY and CDR2 is FYNNEI in the germline V gene. The ends were cut back, 8 bases at V and 1 base at J, with 21 bases in the middle. CDR3 in amino acids: CASGHPGATPSGANVLTF. CDR3 in DNA: TGTGCCAGCGGTCATCCGGGAGCTACCCCTTCTGGGGCCAACGTCCTGACTTTC.

The chain has TRBV20-1 and TRBJ2-7, with 7 bases aligning to TRBD1. Germline CDR1 DFQATT, CDR2 SNEGSKA (reference sequence). The CDR3 has 17 amino acids. V lost 0 bases, J lost 2 bases, and 13 bases stayed unmatched. CDR3 coding DNA: TGCAGTGCTAGAGACCCTGAGGCCCTACAGGGGACCTACGAGCAGTACTTC. This codes for CSARDPEALQGTYEQYF.

This clonotype was seen repeatedly, ten times or more. This chain joins TRBV25-1 and TRBJ2-5, with D uncertain. The CDR3 has 11 residues. Trimming shortened V by 4 bases and J by 7 bases, and 7 bases separated the two germline ends. Germline CDR1 is MGHDK and CDR2 is SYGVNS. CDR3 in DNA: TGTGCCAGCAGTGCCCTTGGGACCCAGTACTTC. This sequence encodes CASSALGTQYF.

The chain couples TRBV3-1 to TRBJ2-7; 11 bases are shared with TRBD2. The J segment lost 2 bases and the V segment lost 3 bases, leaving 9 bases of the junction unmatched. This CDR3 region has 17 residues. The germline gives CDR1 LGHDT, CDR2 YNNKEL (reference sequence). CDR3 nucleotides: TGTGCCAGCAGCCAGATATCCGGACTAGCGGGTCCCTACGAGCAGTACTTC. It translates to CASSQISGLAGPYEQYF.

This clonotype was detected many times. The rearrangement uses TRBV12-3 or TRBV12-4 and TRBJ2-2; no clear D. The V gene lost 4 bases and the J gene lost 6 bases, with 9 bases spanning the gap. The CDR3 spans 13 residues. The CDR3 DNA reads TGTGCCAGCAGTTCCTTACTACCCGGGGAGCTGTTTTTT. This translates into CASSSLLPGELFF.

This clonotype was seen a handful of times. The chain uses TRBV15 and TRBJ1-5; a possible D gene is TRBD1 (5 bases). The CDR3 covers 16 residues. Looked up from germline, CDR1 is LNHNV and CDR2 is YYDKDF (reference sequence). V was trimmed by 7 bases and J by 4 bases, leaving 20 bases between them. The CDR3 DNA reads as TGTGCCACCAAATCTTCAGGGAATGAAAGGAATCAGCCCCAGCATTTT. It translates to CATKSSGNERNQPQHF.

This clonotype was seen only a few times. This sequence joins TRBV3-1 and TRBJ1-2, with D perhaps matching TRBD1 (5 bases). The CDR3 is 17 residues long. The V end was cut by 2 bases, the J end by 4 bases, with 20 bases between. From germline, CDR1 is LGHDT and CDR2 YNNKEL (reference sequence). Here the CDR3 DNA reads TGTGCCAGCAGCCAAACCCCCACTTGGGGGACTTCCTATGGCTACACCTTC. This gives the protein CASSQTPTWGTSYGYTF. Drawing the rest from reference TRBV3-1 and TRBJ1-2, the complete variable domain is DTAVSQTPKYLVTQMGNDKSIKCEQNLGHDTMYWYKQDSKKFLKIMFSYNNKELIINETVPNRFSPKSPDKAHLNLHINSLELGDSAVYFCASSQTPTWGTSYGYTFGSGTRLTVV.

The V gene is TRBV18, the J gene TRBJ2-5; 8 nucleotides match TRBD2. Germline trimming cut 2 bases from V and 2 bases from J; bases unmatched to any gene: 1. CDR1 and CDR2 from the germline V gene are KGHSH and LQKENI. The CDR3 sequence is 14 residues long. CDR3 coding DNA: TGTGCCAGCTCACCAAGACTAGCGCAAGAGACCCAGTACTTC. It specifies CASSPRLAQETQYF.

This clonotype has a handful of counts. This rearrangement joins TRBV6-1 to TRBJ2-5; 10 bases align to TRBD2. Per the germline V gene, CDR1 is MNHNS and CDR2 is SASEGT. The V segment lost 5 bases and the J segment 7 bases; nucleotides outside the gene matches: 7. This CDR3 has 14 amino acids. The DNA for the CDR3 is TGTGCCAGCAGTCCAGCGGGAGGGCCTGGGACCCAGTACTTC. Translated, it gives CASSPAGGPGTQYF.